This T cell receptor beta chain was observed in a study of blood T cell repertoires in COVID-19. Whole-study context: T cells, B-cell-depleted T cells, or PBMCs supplied cDNA or gDNA.

The CDR3 extends over 14 amino acids. Germline values: CDR1 SNHLY, CDR2 FYNNEI. Trimming cost V 6 bases and J 5 bases; bases outside gene matches: 9. Per the original methods: Amplification from reference gene primers served as the basis for estimated nucleated cell counts. TCRdb keeps only in-frame clones here, not all; method: immunoSEQ multiplex PCR. Clone size and V and J calls were adopted from that table, with D and trimming inferred from the DNA. The profile shows around 280,000 clones, around 90% of them singletons. The sequenced sample consisted of PBMCs or T cells enriched from blood (not recorded which). This rearrangement joins TRBV2 to TRBJ1-2; TRBD1 agrees at 7 bases. The TCR originated in a middle-aged woman who had recovered from COVID-19. As DNA, the CDR3 is TGTGCCAGCAGGAGGGACAGTTCCGAGTATGGCTACACCTTC. This encodes CASRRDSSEYGYTF.